Below, one TCR beta chain is given with its context. Its antigen is not known. 5'RACE primed from the constant segment yielded TCR alpha and TCR beta cDNA libraries bearing sample barcodes and UMIs. TCRdb processed the 5' RACE reads anew with MiXCR; each CDR3 protein has one entry. The sample has over 120,000 distinct CDR3 sequences, about a fifth seen once. The record originates from a study of T-cell memory formation after mild COVID-19. About the study: The TCR clusters were mostly specific to one donor. Findings and caveats of the study: Some clones that responded were present in memory (sampled pre-infection), which suggests cross-reactive memory joined. Contracting CD8+ clones were enriched in EMRA, CD4+ mainly in CM and EM.

This clonotype was obtained from an adult woman who had mild COVID-19 (a few samples of this study predate the infection). Cell type and time point are not known. Sequencing was performed on PBMCs or a T cell subset sorted from them (not recorded which).

In nucleotides, the CDR3 is TGTGCCAGCAGCGTACAGGGGGGGCTCGCGGGCTCCGAGCAGTACTTC. It yields the protein CASSVQGGLAGSEQYF. The V gene is TRBV9, the J gene TRBJ2-7; D tentatively fits TRBD1 or TRBD2 (7 bases each). Germline CDR1 SGDLS, CDR2 YYNGEE. This CDR3 has 16 residues. The V gene lost 1 base and the J gene lost 6 bases, with 20 bases spanning the gap.